The rows below give T cell receptor beta chains drawn from one sample of a study of lymphopenia after photon versus proton radiotherapy. Only in-frame clones appear in the TCRdb table, and some are missing; sequencing was by immunoSEQ multiplex PCR. The table includes around 160,000 clones, about nine tenths detected once. The source was peripheral blood, collected from a patient treated with photon-based radiotherapy. The receptors shown here come from a man in his forties or fifties with gastric cancer. CDR3s include the opening cysteine and the closing phenylalanine or tryptophan. A D gene is named only where the DNA matches it firmly. Only part of the rows carry a size: once, few, many, or a class if the clone is expanded.

V gene	J gene	D gene	clone size	CDR3 DNA	CDR3 protein
TRBV12-5	TRBJ2-3	.	.	TGTGCTAGTGGTTTGGTTGGGGGTAGCACAGATACGCAGTATTTT	CASGLVGGSTDTQYF
TRBV5-1	TRBJ2-7	TRBD2	.	TGCGCCAGCAGCTTGGCGTTAAAGGCGGGCGGGAGTTCGTACGAGCAGTACTTC	CASSLALKAGGSSYEQYF
TRBV19	TRBJ2-4	.	.	TGTGCCAGTAGTATAGATGCGGAAAACATTCAGTACTTC	CASSIDAENIQYF
TRBV2	TRBJ2-7	.	.	TGTGCCAGCAGTGACAAGGGGTACTACGAGCAGTACTTC	CASSDKGYYEQYF
TRBV25-1	TRBJ2-1	.	.	TGTGCCAGCCACCCCTCGGACAGTTCCTCCTACAATGAGCAGTTCTTC	CASHPSDSSSYNEQFF
TRBV5-5	TRBJ1-1	TRBD1	.	TGTGCCAGCAGCTGGGACAGGAACACTGAAGCTTTCTTT	CASSWDRNTEAFF
TRBV23-1	TRBJ1-3	.	.	TGCGCCAGCAGTCACCCCCCCCGTTTTGGGACTAGCTCTGGAAACACCATATATTTT	CASSHPPRFGTSSGNTIYF
TRBV5-1	TRBJ2-7	TRBD2	.	TGCGCCAGCAGCTTGGTCGCTAGCGGAGGCCGTGGGGAGCAGTACTTC	CASSLVASGGRGEQYF
TRBV28	TRBJ1-1	TRBD1	.	TGTGCCAGCAGCAGGGACAGGGTAATGAACACTGAAGCTTTCTTT	CASSRDRVMNTEAFF
TRBV4-3	TRBJ2-7	.	.	TGCGCCAGCAGCCGAGCGGTTAAGACCTCCTCCTACGAGCAGTACTTC	CASSRAVKTSSYEQYF
TRBV7-2	TRBJ2-3	TRBD1	once	TGTGCCAGCAGCTCTGGACAGGGTTCTAGCACAGATACGCAGTATTTT	CASSSGQGSSTDTQYF
TRBV9	TRBJ1-2	.	.	TGTGCCAGCAGCGTAGCAGTTGACTATGGCTACACCTTC	CASSVAVDYGYTF
TRBV27	TRBJ1-2	TRBD1	.	TGTGCCAGCAGTTCGAGGACAGGGGGCAACTATGGCTACACCTTC	CASSSRTGGNYGYTF
TRBV27	TRBJ2-6	.	once	TGTGCCAGCAGTTTATTTTCCGGATACCCCTCTGGGGCCAACGTCCTGACTTTC	CASSLFSGYPSGANVLTF
TRBV10-2	TRBJ1-2	TRBD1	.	TGCGCCAGCGCGGACAGGAACTATGGCTACACCTTC	CASADRNYGYTF
TRBV29-1	TRBJ2-3	.	.	TGCAGCGTTGAAGATGTTATCGGTACGCAGTATTTT	CSVEDVIGTQYF
TRBV5-4	TRBJ2-2	.	.	TGTGCCAGCAGCGGCAACAGGTTTCCCACCGGGGAGCTGTTTTTT	CASSGNRFPTGELFF
TRBV19	TRBJ1-3	.	.	TGTGCCAGTAGTATCCCGGGACGGACAGGAAACACCATATATTTT	CASSIPGRTGNTIYF
TRBV19	TRBJ2-6	TRBD1	.	TGTGCCCGTCGGGACAGCTGCTCTGGGGCCAACGTCCTGACTTTC	CARRDSCSGANVLTF
TRBV10-3	TRBJ2-1	.	.	TGTGCCATCGGCAGGGGCAATGAGCAGTTCTTC	CAIGRGNEQFF
TRBV4-2	TRBJ2-7	.	.	TGTGCCAGCAGCCAAGAGACAGCGTTTGAGCAGTACTTC	CASSQETAFEQYF
TRBV6-1	TRBJ2-7	.	.	TGTGCCAGCAGTGAACTCCGACAGGCCCCCTACGAGCAGTACTTC	CASSELRQAPYEQYF
TRBV27	TRBJ2-2	TRBD2	.	TGTGCCAGCAACGGTTACTGGACTAGCGGGAGGGGGGACACCGGGGAGCTGTTTTTT	CASNGYWTSGRGDTGELFF
TRBV29-1	TRBJ2-7	.	.	TGCAGCGCCTTGACGGATAGCTCCTACGAGCAGTACTTC	CSALTDSSYEQYF
TRBV5-6	TRBJ2-7	TRBD1	.	TGTGCCAGCAGCTCCGCCGGGACAGGCTCCTACGAGCAGTACTTC	CASSSAGTGSYEQYF
TRBV21-1	TRBJ2-3	.	few	TGTGCCAGCGTTCGGGACAGGGACGGCGGGAGATTCGCAGATACGCAGTATTTT	CASVRDRDGGRFADTQYF
TRBV18	TRBJ1-3	TRBD1	.	TGTGCCAGCTCAGGACAGGGGCGCGGAAACACCATATATTTT	CASSGQGRGNTIYF
TRBV21-1	TRBJ1-2	.	.	TGTGCCACCTCATCGGGGGCGGGTGGCTACACCTTC	CATSSGAGGYTF
TRBV7-9	TRBJ1-1	.	.	TGTGCCAGCAGCTTAGCCGAGTTGGTCATGAACACTGAAGCTTTCTTT	CASSLAELVMNTEAFF
TRBV5-1	TRBJ2-7	TRBD2	.	TGCGCCAGCAGAACGGGACTAGCGGGAGTCTACGAGCAGTACTTC	CASRTGLAGVYEQYF
TRBV19	TRBJ1-4	.	many	TGTGCCAGTAGGCCGACTAATGAAAAACTGTTTTTT	CASRPTNEKLFF
TRBV13	TRBJ1-5	TRBD1	.	TGTGCCAGCAGCTCGGACAGGGCCCGGGCCCAGCCCCAGCATTTT	CASSSDRARAQPQHF
TRBV7-9	TRBJ1-2	.	once	TGTGCCAGCAGCTTAGGCCCGGGCAACTATGGCTACACCTTC	CASSLGPGNYGYTF
TRBV7-2	TRBJ1-2	.	.	TGTGCCAGCAGCTTAGTGGGGGGGACGAATGGCTACACCTTC	CASSLVGGTNGYTF
TRBV9	TRBJ1-2	.	.	TGTGCCAGCAGCGTAGTCGAAGGGCGCTACACCTTC	CASSVVEGRYTF
TRBV7-8	TRBJ2-3	TRBD2	.	TGTGCCAGCATCCGGGGACTAGCGGGTGGTAGTTGGGGCACAGATACGCAGTATTTT	CASIRGLAGGSWGTDTQYF
TRBV5-1	TRBJ2-1	.	.	TGCGCCAGCAGCTTGAGTACTAGCAACTTTGAGCAGTTCTTC	CASSLSTSNFEQFF
TRBV7-9	TRBJ1-2	.	.	TGTGCCAGCAGCTTAGCCGGGACACAGTATGGCTACACCTTC	CASSLAGTQYGYTF
TRBV5-5	TRBJ1-2	TRBD1	.	TGTGCCAGCAGCCCAGGGGGCAACTATGGCTACACCTTC	CASSPGGNYGYTF
TRBV21-1	TRBJ2-2	.	once	TGTGCCAGCACCCCGACTAGCGGGAGGTGTGGCGGGGAGCTGTTTTTT	CASTPTSGRCGGELFF
TRBV28	TRBJ1-1	TRBD1	.	TGTGCCAGCAGTTTATGCCCCGGACAGGCTACTGAAGCTTTCTTT	CASSLCPGQATEAFF
TRBV19	TRBJ2-1	.	.	TGTGCCAGTACCCTCACCCCGGGCCATCCCACAATAGATGAGCAGTTCTTC	CASTLTPGHPTIDEQFF